Presented here are 3 T cell receptor beta chains from one specimen sequenced in a study of shared clonotypes between healthy human individuals. CD45RO-negative CD8 cells positively selected for CCR7 made up the naive population, which excluded terminally differentiated effector memory CD45RA+ cells. TCRdb keeps only in-frame clones here, not all; method: immunoSEQ multiplex PCR. The sample shows about 2.1 million clones, around 93% of them seen only once. Sequenced input: naive CD8+ T cells from PBMCs. Receptors originate from a man aged 18-30 years in good health. Some clones in this sample may be carry-over from other donors' samples.

V gene TRBV18 combines with J gene TRBJ2-3; 15 nucleotides line up with TRBD2. Trimming cost V 6 bases and J 2 bases; bases outside gene matches: 6. The CDR3 runs 17 residues. Germline-derived CDR1 and CDR2 are KGHSH and LQKENI. CDR3 in DNA: TGTGCCAGCTCCCGAGGACTAGCGGGAGGGCTCACAGATACGCAGTATTTT. Protein product: CASSRGLAGGLTDTQYF.

The J gene is TRBJ1-4, the V gene TRBV5-1; a weak D match, TRBD1 (5 bases). Germline CDR1 and CDR2: SGHRS and YFSETQ. The CDR3 consists of 15 residues. Trimming stripped 3 bases from V and 2 bases from J, with 11 bases between. CDR3 in amino acids: CASSSQGNTNEKLFF. CDR3 nucleotides: TGCGCCAGCAGCTCCCAGGGAAACACTAATGAAAAACTGTTTTTT.

CDR3: CSVAGGRESPYNEQFF. The CDR3 DNA is TGCAGCGTGGCAGGGGGTCGGGAGTCCCCCTACAATGAGCAGTTCTTC. This chain connects TRBV29-1 to TRBJ2-1; possible D gene TRBD1, 7 bases. Germline assignment: CDR1 SQVTM and CDR2 ANQGSEA. Trimming shortened V by 6 bases and J by 2 bases, and 20 bases separated the two germline ends. The CDR3 sequence is 16 residues long.